The sequence of this T cell receptor (beta chain) was determined in a study of blood T cells in healthy people across ages. Primers used in a second PCR of about 6 to 11 cycles were a sample-barcoded 5' primer and a J-beta primer mix. In TCRdb, the 5' RACE reads were re-called with MiXCR into one record per CDR3 protein. The sample records around 710,000 distinct CDR3 sequences, 35% to 45% being singletons. The CDR3 has 16 amino acids. The V end lost 5 bases, the J end lost 4 bases, and 19 bases lay between the germline ends. The V gene is TRBV12-3 or TRBV12-4, the J gene TRBJ2-3; weak D call: TRBD1 (5 bases). The clonotype originates from an older woman in good health. Specimen: blood. The DNA for the CDR3 is TGTGCCAGCAGTCCTCGACAGAGAGCTAGAGCAGATACGCAGTATTTT. It codes for CASSPRQRARADTQYF.